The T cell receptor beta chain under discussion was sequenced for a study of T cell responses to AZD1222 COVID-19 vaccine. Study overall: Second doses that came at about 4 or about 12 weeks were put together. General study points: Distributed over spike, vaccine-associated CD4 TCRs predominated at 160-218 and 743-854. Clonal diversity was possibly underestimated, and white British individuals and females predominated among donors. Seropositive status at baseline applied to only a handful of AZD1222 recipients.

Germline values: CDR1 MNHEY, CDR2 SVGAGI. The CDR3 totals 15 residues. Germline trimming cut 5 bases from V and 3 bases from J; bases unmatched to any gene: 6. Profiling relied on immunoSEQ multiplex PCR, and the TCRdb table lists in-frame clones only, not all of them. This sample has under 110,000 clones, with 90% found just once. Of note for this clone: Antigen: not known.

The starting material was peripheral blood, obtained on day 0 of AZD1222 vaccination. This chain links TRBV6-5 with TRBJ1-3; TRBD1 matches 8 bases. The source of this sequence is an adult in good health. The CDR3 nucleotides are TGTGCCAGCAGTATCGACAGGGGTGTTGGAAACACCATATATTTT. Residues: CASSIDRGVGNTIYF.